The 30 T cell receptor beta chains listed next were all sequenced from one sample in a study of glioma-infiltrating T cells after dendritic cell vaccination. Time point meaning: after dendritic cell vaccination, including at tumor progression/relapse. The assay was immunoSEQ multiplex PCR, and TCRdb's table has in-frame clones only and misses some. This sample has roughly 100,000 clones, with about 90% found just once. Sequenced material: blood, taken after dendritic cell vaccination. The receptor set was obtained from a human donor with glioblastoma.

V usage is TRBV4-1 and J usage is TRBJ2-7; 7 bases fit TRBD1. J lost 4 bases, V lost 0 bases, and 15 bases had no gene match. Germline assignment: CDR1 MGHRA and CDR2 YSYEKL. The CDR3 sequence is 18 residues long. As DNA, the CDR3 is TGCGCCAGCAGCCAAGATCAATCCCTCCAGGGCAGGGGGTACGAGCAGTACTTC. It is translated as CASSQDQSLQGRGYEQYF.

This sequence joins TRBV2 and TRBJ2-1; TRBD2 aligns across 8 bases. V lost 6 bases to trimming and J lost 5 bases; unmatched junction nucleotides: 9. CDR3 length: 15 residues. CDR1 is SNHLY, CDR2 FYNNEI, per germline. The CDR3 loop is CASSPSGSYNNEQFF. In nucleotides, the CDR3 is TGTGCCAGCAGCCCCAGCGGGAGTTACAACAATGAGCAGTTCTTC.

The chain employs TRBV2 and TRBJ2-3, with TRBD2 as a possible D gene (5 bases). This CDR3 has 11 residues. Trimming left V 8 bases short and J 4 bases short, with 7 bases between. Germline CDR1 and CDR2: SNHLY and FYNNEI. CDR3 nucleotide sequence: TGTGCCAGCGCAGCGGCAGATACGCAGTATTTT. This translates into CASAAADTQYF.

This sequence joins TRBV6-6 and TRBJ2-7, with 7 bases fitting TRBD1. The V segment lost 7 bases and the J segment 7 bases; nucleotides outside the gene matches: 10. The CDR3 runs 13 residues. Per germline, CDR1 MNHNY and CDR2 SVGAGI (reference sequence). CDR3 sequence reads: CASKGGSGREQYF. The CDR3 DNA follows: TGTGCCAGCAAAGGGGGCTCCGGAAGGGAGCAGTACTTC.

In this sample, this clone turned up once. V and J are TRBV10-3 and TRBJ2-3, with TRBD1 as a possible D gene (5 bases). Trimming cost V 10 bases and J 1 base, with 15 bases left between them. The CDR3 is made up of 14 amino acids. The germline gives CDR1 ENHRY, CDR2 SYGVKD. The CDR3 nucleotides are TGTGCCAGCGGCGGCAGGGTGGGCACAGATACGCAGTATTTT. Translating gives CASGGRVGTDTQYF.

The genes are TRBV5-6 and TRBJ2-2; 14 positions match TRBD2. Germline CDR1 reads SGHDT; CDR2 reads YYEEEE. There are 18 residues in the CDR3. V gave up 0 bases and J gave up 0 bases; unmatched junction bases: 1. CDR3 nucleotides: TGTGCCAGCAGCTTGGTGACTAGCGGGGGGGCGAACACCGGGGAGCTGTTTTTT. Protein sequence: CASSLVTSGGANTGELFF.

The rearrangement uses TRBV27 and TRBJ2-1, with 12 bases lining up with TRBD2. The CDR3 is 14 residues long. V lost 10 bases and J lost 12; bases outside the gene matches: 13. Germline CDR1 reads MNHEY; CDR2 reads SMNVEV (reference sequence). CDR3 sequence (DNA): TGTGCCACCTCCCTCGCTAGCGGGGGGGCCGGGCAGTTCTTC. Translated, it gives CATSLASGGAGQFF.

This chain connects TRBV19 to TRBJ1-4; 9 nucleotides line up with TRBD1. The CDR3 is 15 amino acids. Germline CDR1 is LNHDA and CDR2 is SQIVND (reference sequence). The trim removed 5 bases at V and 5 bases at J, leaving 6 bases unmatched. CDR3 coding DNA: TGTGCCAGTAGTGAAACGGGGACAGGGAATGAAAAACTGTTTTTT. As protein: CASSETGTGNEKLFF.

CDR3 in DNA: TGTGCCAGCAGTGAATCGGTAAACACCATATATTTT. It translates to CASSESVNTIYF. This chain joins TRBV2 and TRBJ1-3; D unresolved. Germline V gene lookup returns CDR1 SNHLY and CDR2 FYNNEI. This CDR3 comprises 12 residues. Trimming stripped 2 bases from V and 6 bases from J, with 5 bases between.

The rearrangement links TRBV5-8 to TRBJ1-5, with unresolved D. CDR1 SGHTS and CDR2 YDEGEE come from the germline V gene. This CDR3 has 11 amino acids. V lost 4 bases and J lost 9, with 8 bases in between. CDR3 protein: CASSPGGPQHF. The CDR3, as DNA: TGTGCCAGCAGCCCAGGAGGGCCCCAGCATTTT.

The genes are TRBV18 and TRBJ2-7; 7 nucleotides match TRBD1. Germline CDR1 reads KGHSH; CDR2 reads LQKENI. This CDR3 is built from 15 residues. The trim removed 1 base at V and 3 bases at J, leaving 6 bases unmatched. CDR3 residues: CASSPRSGQLYEQYF. CDR3 nucleotide sequence: TGTGCCAGCTCACCACGATCGGGACAGCTCTACGAGCAGTACTTC.

The rearrangement uses TRBV30 and TRBJ2-5, with 12 bases that match TRBD1. Germline V gene data show CDR1 as GTSNPN and CDR2 as SVGIG (reference sequence). This CDR3 spans 15 amino acids. V was pared by 2 bases and J by 4 bases, with 5 bases of the junction left unmatched. CDR3 region: CAWSLGTGGAETQYF. DNA of the CDR3: TGTGCCTGGAGTCTTGGGACAGGGGGCGCAGAGACCCAGTACTTC.

Comments on this clone: The junction and the germline gene differ at one end; a read error may be behind it. This rearrangement joins TRBV7-7 to TRBJ2-5; 7 bases line up with TRBD1. CDR1 is SSHAT, CDR2 FNYEAQ, per germline (reference sequence). The CDR3 has 14 amino acids. CDR3: CASSSGTVQETQYF. The DNA for the CDR3 is TGTGCTAGCAGCTCCGGGACAGTACAAGAGACCCAGTACTTC. The complete variable domain, with remaining parts taken from reference TRBV7-7 and TRBJ2-5, reads GAGVSQSPRYKVTKRGQDVTLRCDPISSHATLYWYQQALGQGPEFLTYFNYEAQPDKSGLPSDRFSAERPEGSISTLTIQRTEQRDSAMYRCASSSGTVQETQYFGPGTRLLVL.

This clone counts as medium-sized. This chain connects TRBV2 to TRBJ2-2, with unresolved D. This CDR3 has 16 amino acids. Trimming removed 3 bases from V and 5 bases from J, with 16 bases in between. The germline gives CDR1 SNHLY, CDR2 FYNNEI. Written as DNA, the CDR3 is TGTGCCAGCAGTGATCCCCCTGAACAGAAGACCGGGGAGCTGTTTTTT. Amino acid sequence: CASSDPPEQKTGELFF.

The chain joins TRBV13 to TRBJ2-2; 10 nucleotides match TRBD2. CDR3 length: 16 residues. CDR1 and CDR2 (germline): PRHDT, FYEKMQ (reference sequence). V dropped 4 bases and J dropped 1; count of bases not matched to a gene: 3. CDR3 sequence: CASSSRTSGNTGELFF. CDR3 nucleotides: TGTGCCAGCAGCTCGAGGACTAGCGGGAACACCGGGGAGCTGTTTTTT.

A word on this clone: Different DNA sequences within this sample yield the same CDR3. J is TRBJ2-2 and V is TRBV25-1; unclear D gene. The V gene's germline CDR1 is MGHDK and CDR2 SYGVNS. The V end was cut by 3 bases, the J end by 1 base, with 3 bases between. The CDR3 covers 13 residues. CDR3 DNA sequence: TGTGCCAGCAGTGACAGGAACACCGGGGAGCTGTTTTTT. It encodes CASSDRNTGELFF.

In this sample, this clone turned up a few times. The chain is built from TRBV5-1 and TRBJ2-3; TRBD1 aligns across 10 bases. After removal of 0 bases from V and 5 bases from J, the junction contained 3 bases not matched to a gene. The germline V gene encodes CDR1 SGHRS and CDR2 YFSETQ. The CDR3 covers 15 residues. CDR3 nucleotide sequence: TGCGCCAGCAGCTTGGGTGGACAGGGGGGAGATACGCAGTATTTT. It encodes CASSLGGQGGDTQYF.

The rearrangement links TRBV18 to TRBJ1-1; D might be TRBD1 (5 bases). Trimming took 5 bases from V and 1 from J, leaving 8 bases between them. Germline-derived CDR1 and CDR2 are KGHSH and LQKENI. The CDR3 extends over 13 amino acids. CDR3 residues: CASSTGQNTEAFF. The DNA of the CDR3 is TGTGCCAGCTCAACCGGACAGAACACTGAAGCTTTCTTT.

In DNA form, the CDR3 reads TGTGCCAGCTCACCACCCAGCAGGGCCTACGAGCAGTACTTC. Translated, it gives CASSPPSRAYEQYF. The chain has TRBV18 and TRBJ2-7, with D tentatively TRBD1 (5 bases). The germline CDR1 and CDR2 sequences are KGHSH and LQKENI. V was cut by 0 bases and J by 2 bases, with 8 bases left in between. The CDR3 length is 14 residues.

The rearrangement links TRBV10-1 to TRBJ2-3; 8 bases agree with TRBD1. The V segment lost 3 bases and the J segment 3 bases; nucleotides outside the gene matches: 5. The CDR3 length is 15 residues. Looked up from germline, CDR1 is WNHNN and CDR2 is SYGVQD (reference sequence). The CDR3 DNA sequence: TGCGCCAGCAGTGACCCAGGGGGCAAGACAGATACGCAGTATTTT. It is translated as CASSDPGGKTDTQYF.

On this clone itself: A junction boundary mismatches the germline segment, possibly from a read error. The V gene is TRBV5-1, the J gene TRBJ1-2; 7 nucleotides align to TRBD1. This CDR3 contains 12 residues. CDR1 is SGHRS, CDR2 YFSETQ, per germline. The CDR3 DNA follows: TGCGCCAGCAGCCTAGAAGGTGAGGGACAGCTCTTC. It yields the protein CASSLEGEGQLF.

The chain links TRBV6-5 to TRBJ2-3, with D unresolved. CDR3 size: 11 residues. V dropped 6 bases and J dropped 4 bases, with 5 bases sitting between them. CDR1 is MNHEY, CDR2 SVGAGI, per germline. The CDR3, as DNA: TGTGCCAGCAGACGGTCAGATACGCAGTATTTT. Protein product: CASRRSDTQYF.

V usage is TRBV29-1 and J usage is TRBJ2-7; a possible D gene is TRBD1 (6 bases). The CDR3 sequence is 12 residues long. From germline, CDR1 is SQVTM and CDR2 ANQGSEA. The germline V and J ends were trimmed by 6 bases and 0 bases, with 9 bases remaining between them. The CDR3 region is CSVRTASYEQYF. In DNA form, the CDR3 reads TGCAGCGTGCGGACAGCCTCCTACGAGCAGTACTTC.

The V gene is TRBV2, the J gene TRBJ1-1; D is perhaps TRBD1 (5 bases). The length of the CDR3 is 15 residues. CDR1 and CDR2 from the germline V gene are SNHLY and FYNNEI. The V end was cut by 2 bases, the J end by 0 bases, with 10 bases between. This CDR3 is CASSERTLMNTEAFF. CDR3 sequence (DNA): TGTGCCAGCAGTGAAAGGACACTAATGAACACTGAAGCTTTCTTT.

The gene calls are TRBV19 and TRBJ2-1; 7 positions match TRBD1. The length of the CDR3 is 14 residues. The J segment lost 6 bases and the V segment lost 8 bases, leaving 10 bases of the junction unmatched. The germline V gene encodes CDR1 LNHDA and CDR2 SQIVND (reference sequence). This CDR3 reads CASHARTGPNEQFF. The CDR3 DNA reads TGTGCCAGTCATGCCCGGACAGGACCCAATGAGCAGTTCTTC.

V is TRBV18 and J is TRBJ2-1; D remains unclear. CDR1 and CDR2 (germline): KGHSH, LQKENI. This CDR3 has 13 amino acids. Trimming removed 8 bases from V and 0 bases from J, with 8 bases in between. The DNA of the CDR3 is TGTGCCAGCGGCGCTAGCTCCTACAATGAGCAGTTCTTC. It is translated as CASGASSYNEQFF.

The J gene is TRBJ2-1, the V gene TRBV7-9; the D gene is possibly TRBD2 (6 bases). Per germline, CDR1 SEHNR and CDR2 FQNEAQ (reference sequence). Deletions cut 5 bases from V and 4 bases from J, with 12 bases between. This CDR3 is 14 amino acids long. CDR3: CASSLGTPYNEQFF. CDR3 DNA: TGTGCCAGCAGCCTAGGGACTCCATACAATGAGCAGTTCTTC.

This clone was recorded once. The rearrangement uses TRBV7-2 and TRBJ1-2, with 8 bases lining up with TRBD1. J was trimmed by 8 bases and V by 6 bases; bases with no gene match: 14. Per the germline V gene, CDR1 is SGHTA and CDR2 is FQGNSA. The CDR3 sequence is 15 residues long. The CDR3 coding sequence is TGTGCCAGCAGTCAGGGGGGGGCAGGGGGCGTCGGCTACACCTTC. Amino acid sequence: CASSQGGAGGVGYTF.

This clone occurred a few times. The rearrangement uses TRBV6-6 and TRBJ2-3; 10 nucleotides match TRBD1. J gave up 3 bases and V 7 bases, and 7 bases lay outside the gene matches. The CDR3 sequence is 15 residues long. Germline V lookup: CDR1 MNHNY, CDR2 SVGAGI (reference sequence). DNA of the CDR3: TGTGCCAGCATAGACAGGGGGCGGAATACAGATACGCAGTATTTT. Translation gives CASIDRGRNTDTQYF.

The chain has TRBV30 and TRBJ1-5, with D perhaps matching TRBD1 (6 bases). The CDR3 consists of 13 residues. V was clipped by 2 bases and J by 7 bases, with 12 bases between them. The germline V gene has CDR1 GTSNPN and CDR2 SVGIG (reference sequence). Here the CDR3 reads CAWSNGGQQPQHF. The CDR3 DNA reads TGTGCCTGGAGTAACGGGGGGCAACAGCCCCAGCATTTT.